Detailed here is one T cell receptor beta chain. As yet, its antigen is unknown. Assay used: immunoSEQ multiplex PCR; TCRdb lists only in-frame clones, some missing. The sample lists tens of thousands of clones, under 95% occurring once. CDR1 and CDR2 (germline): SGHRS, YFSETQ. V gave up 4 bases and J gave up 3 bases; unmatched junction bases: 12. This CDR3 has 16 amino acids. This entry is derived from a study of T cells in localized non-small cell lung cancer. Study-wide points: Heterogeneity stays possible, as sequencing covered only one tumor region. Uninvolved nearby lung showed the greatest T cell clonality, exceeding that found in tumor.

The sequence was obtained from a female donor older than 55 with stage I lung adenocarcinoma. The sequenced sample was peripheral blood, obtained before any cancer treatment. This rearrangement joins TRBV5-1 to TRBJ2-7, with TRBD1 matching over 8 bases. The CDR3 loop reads CASSRTTGTGNYEQYF. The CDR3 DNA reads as TGCGCCAGCAGCCGCACGACCGGGACAGGCAACTACGAGCAGTACTTC.